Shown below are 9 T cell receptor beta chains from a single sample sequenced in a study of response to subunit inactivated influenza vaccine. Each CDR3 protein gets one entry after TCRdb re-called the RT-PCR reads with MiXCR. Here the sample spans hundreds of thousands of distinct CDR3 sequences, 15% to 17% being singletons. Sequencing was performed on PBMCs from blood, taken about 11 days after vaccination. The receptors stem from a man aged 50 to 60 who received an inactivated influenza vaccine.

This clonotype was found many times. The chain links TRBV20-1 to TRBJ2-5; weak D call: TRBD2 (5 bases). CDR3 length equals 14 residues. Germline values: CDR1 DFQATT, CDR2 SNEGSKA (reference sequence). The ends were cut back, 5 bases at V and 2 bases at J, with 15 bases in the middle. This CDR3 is CSAGSSWKQETQYF. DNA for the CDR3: TGCAGTGCTGGGAGTAGCTGGAAACAAGAGACCCAGTACTTC.

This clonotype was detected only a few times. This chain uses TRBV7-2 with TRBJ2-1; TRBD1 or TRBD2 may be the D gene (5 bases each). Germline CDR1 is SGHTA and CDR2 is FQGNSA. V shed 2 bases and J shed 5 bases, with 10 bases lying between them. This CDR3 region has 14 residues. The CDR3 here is CASSLSGTHNEQFF. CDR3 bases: TGTGCCAGCAGCTTAAGTGGGACCCACAATGAGCAGTTCTTC.

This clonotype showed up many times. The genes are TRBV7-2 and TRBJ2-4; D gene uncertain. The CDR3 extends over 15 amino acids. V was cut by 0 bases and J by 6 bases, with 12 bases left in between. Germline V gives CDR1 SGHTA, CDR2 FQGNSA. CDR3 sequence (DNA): TGTGCCAGCAGCTTAGCGGCTAACCGGGCAAACATTCAGTACTTC. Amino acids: CASSLAANRANIQYF. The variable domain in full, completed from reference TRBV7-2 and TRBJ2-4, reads GAGVSQSPSNKVTEKGKDVELRCDPISGHTALYWYRQSLGQGLEFLIYFQGNSAPDKSGLPSDRFSAERTGGSVSTLTIQRTQQEDSAVYLCASSLAANRANIQYFGAGTRLSVL.

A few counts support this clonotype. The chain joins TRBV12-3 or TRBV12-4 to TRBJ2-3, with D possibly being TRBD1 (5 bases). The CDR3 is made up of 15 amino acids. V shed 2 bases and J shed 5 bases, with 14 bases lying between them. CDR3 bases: TGTGCCAGCAGTTTACGGCCAGGGTCGCGAGATACGCAGTATTTT. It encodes CASSLRPGSRDTQYF.

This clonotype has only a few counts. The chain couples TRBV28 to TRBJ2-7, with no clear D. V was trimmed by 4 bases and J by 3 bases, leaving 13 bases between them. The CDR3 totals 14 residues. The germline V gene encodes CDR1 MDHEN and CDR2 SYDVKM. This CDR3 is CASSSPSSFYEQYF. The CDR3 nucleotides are TGTGCCAGCAGTTCCCCCAGTTCCTTCTACGAGCAGTACTTC.

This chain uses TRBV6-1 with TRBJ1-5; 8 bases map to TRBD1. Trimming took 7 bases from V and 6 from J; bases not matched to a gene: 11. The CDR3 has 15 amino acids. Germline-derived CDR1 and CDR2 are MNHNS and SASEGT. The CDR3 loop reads CASMPTGVRSQPQHF. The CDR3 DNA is TGTGCCAGCATGCCGACAGGGGTTCGGTCTCAGCCCCAGCATTTT.

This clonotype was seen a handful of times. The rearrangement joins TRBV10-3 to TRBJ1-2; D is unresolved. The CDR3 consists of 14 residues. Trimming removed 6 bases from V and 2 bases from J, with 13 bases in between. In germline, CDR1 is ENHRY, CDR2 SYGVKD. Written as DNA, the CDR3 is TGTGCCATCAGACCAGATACCACCAACTATGGCTACACCTTC. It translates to CAIRPDTTNYGYTF.

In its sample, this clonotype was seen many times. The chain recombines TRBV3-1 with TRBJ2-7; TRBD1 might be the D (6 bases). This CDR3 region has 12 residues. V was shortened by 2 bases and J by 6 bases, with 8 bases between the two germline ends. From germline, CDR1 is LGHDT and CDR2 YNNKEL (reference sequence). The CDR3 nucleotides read TGTGCCAGCAGCCAATTAGGGGGCGAGCAGTACTTC. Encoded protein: CASSQLGGEQYF.

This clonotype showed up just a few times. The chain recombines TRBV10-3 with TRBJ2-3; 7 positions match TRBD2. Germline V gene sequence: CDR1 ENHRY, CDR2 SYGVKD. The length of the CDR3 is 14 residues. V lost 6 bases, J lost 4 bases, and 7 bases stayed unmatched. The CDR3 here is CAISPGGGPDTQYF. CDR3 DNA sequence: TGTGCCATCAGCCCCGGCGGGGGTCCAGATACGCAGTATTTT.